The sequence of this TCR beta chain was determined in a study of blood T cell repertoires in COVID-19 (dated by TCRdb to 2018 to 2020). Some background on the complete study: Samples from collaborators originated in the United States, Italy and Spain and spanned both the acute and convalescent phases of COVID-19. Deeply sampled blood TCRbeta repertoires from subjects exposed to, actively infected with, or recovered from COVID-19 were included in the dataset. A freely available public database, intended as a resource for researchers studying the immune response to SARS-CoV-2, is where the repertoires were released. Samples were obtained from the ongoing ImmuneRACE study (first 160 participants) and from about 1,300 subjects provided by 6 global collaborators. The prospective study material was composed of cDNA or gDNA derived from T cells, B-cell-depleted T cells, or PBMCs. Sample metadata almost always included a de-identified subject ID, COVID-19 status, age in years and sex. Where available, HLA class I and class II types were obtained from metadata supplied by the sample provider rather than from assay-based typing.

Points on this clone: What this receptor recognizes is not known. Base qualities are missing; no much larger clone stands one base away. The same CDR3 arises from other DNA sequences in this sample as well.

TCRbeta CDR3 regions were amplified from genomic DNA using the immunoSEQ Assay, a bias-controlled multiplex PCR. The authors' analysis ran thus. The number of nucleated cells in each sample was estimated by amplification of reference gene primers within the assay. Sequence reads were collapsed and filtered to measure the absolute abundance of every unique TCRbeta CDR3 rearrangement. For each sample, productive Simpson clonality was calculated as the square root of Simpson's diversity index across productive rearrangements. TCRdb carries this immuneACCESS record with in-frame sequences only. Its versions omit some clonotypes, under half of them owing to an unresolved V gene in the studies checked, with the rest unexplained. The V and J calls and clone size were taken over from that table, and D and trimming were inferred from the DNA. A total of just under 150,000 clones appear in this sample, approximately 86% of them only once. The top ten constitute around 0.91% of the sample.

What the research found in general, with its limitations: Clinical and demographic metadata were provided uncurated, with the amount varying by source and participant.

V lost 4 bases and J lost 5 bases; the stretch between them is 11 bases long. CDR1 LNHDA and CDR2 SQIVND are derived from the germline V gene (reference sequence). Including the terminal cysteine and phenylalanine, the CDR3 comprises 13 residues. The DNA shown is the 39-base CDR3, in frame from base 1. The collaborating institutions used their own protocols to collect whole blood in K2EDTA tubes. For TCRbeta analysis, collaborators shipped samples in one of three forms: frozen whole blood, isolated PBMCs, or DNA extracted from either of those sample types. Sequenced sample: peripheral blood. The clonotype comes from a woman aged 45-59 years with acute or convalescent COVID-19. Here the chain combines TRBV19 and TRBJ1-1; TRBD1 is a weak D gene call, 5 bases matching. The CDR3 protein is CASSSDRETEAFF. The DNA sequence follows: TGTGCCAGTAGTAGCGACAGAGAAACTGAAGCTTTCTTT.